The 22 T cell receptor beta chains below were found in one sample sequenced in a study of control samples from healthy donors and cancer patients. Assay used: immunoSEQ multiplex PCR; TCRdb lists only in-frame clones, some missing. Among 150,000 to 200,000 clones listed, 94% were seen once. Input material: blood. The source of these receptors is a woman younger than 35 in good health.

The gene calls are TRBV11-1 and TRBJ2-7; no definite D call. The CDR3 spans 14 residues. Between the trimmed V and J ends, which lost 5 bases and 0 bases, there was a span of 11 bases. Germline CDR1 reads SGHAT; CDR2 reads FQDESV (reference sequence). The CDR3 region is CASSPLRNSYEQYF. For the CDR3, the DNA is TGTGCCAGCAGCCCTCTTCGGAACTCCTACGAGCAGTACTTC.

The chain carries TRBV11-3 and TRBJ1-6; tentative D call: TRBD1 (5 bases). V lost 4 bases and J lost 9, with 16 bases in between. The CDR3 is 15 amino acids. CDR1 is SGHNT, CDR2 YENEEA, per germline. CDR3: CASSSRTGSGSPLHF. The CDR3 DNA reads TGTGCCAGCAGCTCCCGCACAGGATCCGGTTCACCCCTCCACTTT.

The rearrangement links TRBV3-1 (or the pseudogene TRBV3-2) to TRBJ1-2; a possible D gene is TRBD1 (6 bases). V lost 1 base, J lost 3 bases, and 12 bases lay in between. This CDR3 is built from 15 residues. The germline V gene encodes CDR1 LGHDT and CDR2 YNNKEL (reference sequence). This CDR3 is CASSQATGIHYGYTF. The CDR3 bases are TGTGCCAGCAGCCAAGCCACAGGGATACACTATGGCTACACCTTC.

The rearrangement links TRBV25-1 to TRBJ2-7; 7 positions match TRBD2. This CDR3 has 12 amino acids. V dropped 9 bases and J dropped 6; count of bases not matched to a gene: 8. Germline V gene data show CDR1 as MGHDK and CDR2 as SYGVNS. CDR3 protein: CASREGLGEQYF. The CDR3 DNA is TGTGCCAGTAGGGAGGGCCTTGGCGAGCAGTACTTC.

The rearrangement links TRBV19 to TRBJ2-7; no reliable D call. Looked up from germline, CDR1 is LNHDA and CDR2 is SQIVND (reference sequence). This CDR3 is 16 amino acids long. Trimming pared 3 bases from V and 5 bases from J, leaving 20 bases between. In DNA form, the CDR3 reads TGTGCCAGTAGTATTAAAGTAGGTGAAGGGTTCCACGAGCAGTACTTC. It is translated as CASSIKVGEGFHEQYF.

The CDR3 sequence: CASSGPPRIDGEGTEAFF. Written as DNA, the CDR3 is TGTGCCAGCAGTGGACCACCCCGAATAGACGGGGAGGGTACTGAAGCTTTCTTT. The V call is TRBV25-1, the J call TRBJ1-1; D is ambiguous. Trimming left V 4 bases short and J 5 bases short, with 26 bases between. The CDR3 totals 18 residues. Germline loops: CDR1 MGHDK, CDR2 SYGVNS.

Here the CDR3 DNA reads TGCGCCAGCAGCCAACATGCAGGGTCGCGGGAGACCCAGTACTTC. Translation: CASSQHAGSRETQYF. The genes are TRBV4-1 and TRBJ2-5; tentative D call: TRBD1 (5 bases). Germline assignment: CDR1 MGHRA and CDR2 YSYEKL. This CDR3 spans 15 amino acids. Trimming took 2 bases from V and 5 from J, leaving 15 bases between them.

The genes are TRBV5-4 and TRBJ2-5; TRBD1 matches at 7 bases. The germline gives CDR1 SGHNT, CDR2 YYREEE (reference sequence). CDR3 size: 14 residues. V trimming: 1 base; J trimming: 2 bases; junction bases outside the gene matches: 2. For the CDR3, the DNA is TGTGCCAGCAGCTTGAAACAGGGGCAAGAGACCCAGTACTTC. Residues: CASSLKQGQETQYF.

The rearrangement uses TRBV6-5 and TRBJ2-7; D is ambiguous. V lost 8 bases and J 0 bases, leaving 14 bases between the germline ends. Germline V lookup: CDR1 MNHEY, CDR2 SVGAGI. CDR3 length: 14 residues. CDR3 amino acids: CASRPGLYSYEQYF. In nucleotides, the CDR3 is TGTGCCAGCCGCCCCGGGCTCTACTCCTACGAGCAGTACTTC.

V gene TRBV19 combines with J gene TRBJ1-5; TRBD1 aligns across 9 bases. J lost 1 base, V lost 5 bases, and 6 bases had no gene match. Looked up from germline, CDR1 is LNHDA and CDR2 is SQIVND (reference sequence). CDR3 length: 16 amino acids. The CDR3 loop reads CASSPMTGGSNQPQHF. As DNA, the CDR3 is TGTGCCAGTAGTCCGATGACAGGGGGAAGCAATCAGCCCCAGCATTTT. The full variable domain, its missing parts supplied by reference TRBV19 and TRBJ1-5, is DGGITQSPKYLFRKEGQNVTLSCEQNLNHDAMYWYRQDPGQGLRLIYYSQIVNDFQKGDIAEGYSVSREKKESFPLTVTSAQKNPTAFYLCASSPMTGGSNQPQHFGDGTRLSIL.

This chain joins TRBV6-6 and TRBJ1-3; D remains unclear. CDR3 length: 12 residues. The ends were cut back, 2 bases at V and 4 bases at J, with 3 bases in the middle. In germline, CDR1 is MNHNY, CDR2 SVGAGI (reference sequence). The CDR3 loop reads CASSYGGNTIYF. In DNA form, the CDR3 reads TGTGCCAGCAGTTACGGGGGAAACACCATATATTTT.

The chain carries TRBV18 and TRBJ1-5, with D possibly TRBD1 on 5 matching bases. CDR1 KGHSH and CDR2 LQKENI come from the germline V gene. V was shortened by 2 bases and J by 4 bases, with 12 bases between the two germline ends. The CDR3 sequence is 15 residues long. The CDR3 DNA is TGTGCCAGCTCACCAACCTGGGGGATGAATCAGCCCCAGCATTTT. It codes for CASSPTWGMNQPQHF.

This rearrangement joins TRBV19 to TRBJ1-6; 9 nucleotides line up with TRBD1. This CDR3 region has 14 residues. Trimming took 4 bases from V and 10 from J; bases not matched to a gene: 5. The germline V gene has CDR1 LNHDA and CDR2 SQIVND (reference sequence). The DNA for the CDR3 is TGTGCCAGTAGTACTCGGACAGGGGAATCACCCCTCCACTTT. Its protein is CASSTRTGESPLHF.

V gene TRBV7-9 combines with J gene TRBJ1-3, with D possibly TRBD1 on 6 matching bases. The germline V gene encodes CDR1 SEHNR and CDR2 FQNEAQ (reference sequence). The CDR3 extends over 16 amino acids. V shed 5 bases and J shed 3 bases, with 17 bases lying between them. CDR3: CASSRPGQKDGNTIYF. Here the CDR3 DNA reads TGTGCCAGCAGCCGACCGGGACAAAAGGATGGAAACACCATATATTTT.

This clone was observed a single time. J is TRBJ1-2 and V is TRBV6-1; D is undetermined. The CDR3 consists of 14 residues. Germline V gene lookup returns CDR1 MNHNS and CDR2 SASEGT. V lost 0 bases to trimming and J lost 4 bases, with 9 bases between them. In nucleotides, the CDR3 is TGTGCCAGCAGTGAAGCGAAGACTGGCTATGGCTACACCTTC. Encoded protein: CASSEAKTGYGYTF.

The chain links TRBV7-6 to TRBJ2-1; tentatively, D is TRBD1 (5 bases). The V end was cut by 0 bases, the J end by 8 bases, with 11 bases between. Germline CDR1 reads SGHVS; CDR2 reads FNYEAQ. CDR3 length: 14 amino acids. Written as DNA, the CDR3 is TGTGCCAGCAGCTTAGCGGGGCTAGTAGATGAGCAGTTCTTC. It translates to CASSLAGLVDEQFF.

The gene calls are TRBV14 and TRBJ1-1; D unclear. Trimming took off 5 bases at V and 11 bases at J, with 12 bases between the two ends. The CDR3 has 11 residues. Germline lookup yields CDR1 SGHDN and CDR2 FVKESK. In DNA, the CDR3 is TGTGCCAGCAGCTCCCCGGGTAACGCTTTCTTT. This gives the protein CASSSPGNAFF.

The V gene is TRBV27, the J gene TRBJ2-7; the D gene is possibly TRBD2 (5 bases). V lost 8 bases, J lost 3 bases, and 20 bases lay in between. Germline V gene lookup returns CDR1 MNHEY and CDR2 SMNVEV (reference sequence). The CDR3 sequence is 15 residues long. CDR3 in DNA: TGTGCCAGCCGCTCCGGAGGACTGACGATCTACGAGCAGTACTTC. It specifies CASRSGGLTIYEQYF.

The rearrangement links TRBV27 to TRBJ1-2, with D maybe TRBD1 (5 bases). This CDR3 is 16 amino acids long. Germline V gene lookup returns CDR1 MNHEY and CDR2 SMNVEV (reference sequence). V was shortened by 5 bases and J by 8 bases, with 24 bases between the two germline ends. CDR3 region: CASSPWRGGSSSGYTF. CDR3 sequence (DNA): TGTGCCAGCAGTCCCTGGCGCGGGGGGAGTTCTTCAGGCTACACCTTC.

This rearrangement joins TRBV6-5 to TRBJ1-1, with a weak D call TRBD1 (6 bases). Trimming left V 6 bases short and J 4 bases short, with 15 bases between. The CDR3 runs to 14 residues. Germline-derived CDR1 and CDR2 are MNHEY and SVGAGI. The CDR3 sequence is CASRRGDRGTEAFF. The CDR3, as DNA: TGTGCCAGCAGGAGGGGGGATCGGGGCACTGAAGCTTTCTTT.

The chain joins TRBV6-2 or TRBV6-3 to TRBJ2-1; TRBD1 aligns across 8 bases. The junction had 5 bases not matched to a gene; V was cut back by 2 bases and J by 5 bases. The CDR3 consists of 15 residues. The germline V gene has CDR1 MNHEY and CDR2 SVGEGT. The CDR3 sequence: CASSYDGTGHNEQFF. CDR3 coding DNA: TGTGCCAGCAGTTACGACGGGACAGGTCACAATGAGCAGTTCTTC.

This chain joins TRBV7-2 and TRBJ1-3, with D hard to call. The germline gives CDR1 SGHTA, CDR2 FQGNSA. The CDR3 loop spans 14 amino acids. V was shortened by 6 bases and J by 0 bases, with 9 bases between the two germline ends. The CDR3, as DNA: TGTGCCAGCAGACAAGACTACTCTGGAAACACCATATATTTT. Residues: CASRQDYSGNTIYF.